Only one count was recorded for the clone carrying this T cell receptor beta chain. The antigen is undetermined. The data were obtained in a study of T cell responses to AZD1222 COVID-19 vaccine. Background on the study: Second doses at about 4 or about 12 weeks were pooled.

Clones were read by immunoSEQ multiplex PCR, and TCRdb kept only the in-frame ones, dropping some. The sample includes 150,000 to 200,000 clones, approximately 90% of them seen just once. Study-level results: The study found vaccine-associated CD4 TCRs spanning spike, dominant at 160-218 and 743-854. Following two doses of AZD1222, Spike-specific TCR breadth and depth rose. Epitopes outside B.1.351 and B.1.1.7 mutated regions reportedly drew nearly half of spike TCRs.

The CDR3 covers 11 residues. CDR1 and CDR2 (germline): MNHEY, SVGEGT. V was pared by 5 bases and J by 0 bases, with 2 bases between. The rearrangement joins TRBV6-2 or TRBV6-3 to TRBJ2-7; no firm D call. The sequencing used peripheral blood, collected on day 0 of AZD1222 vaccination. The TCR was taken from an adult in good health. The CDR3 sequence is CASSPSYEQYF. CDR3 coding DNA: TGTGCCAGCAGTCCCTCCTACGAGCAGTACTTC.